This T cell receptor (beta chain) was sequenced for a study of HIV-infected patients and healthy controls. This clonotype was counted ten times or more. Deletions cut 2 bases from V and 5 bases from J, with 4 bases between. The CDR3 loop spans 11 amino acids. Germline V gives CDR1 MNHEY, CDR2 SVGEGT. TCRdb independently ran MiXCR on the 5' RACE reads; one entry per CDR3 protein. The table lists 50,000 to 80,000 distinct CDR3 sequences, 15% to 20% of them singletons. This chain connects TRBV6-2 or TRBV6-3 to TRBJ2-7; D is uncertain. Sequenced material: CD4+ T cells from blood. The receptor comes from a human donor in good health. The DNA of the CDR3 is TGTGCCAGCAGTTACCGGAACGAGCAGTACTTC. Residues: CASSYRNEQYF.